This T cell receptor beta chain is from a study of T cell responses to AZD1222 COVID-19 vaccine. Study results and caveats: Only a handful of AZD1222 recipients, six or seven in all, had baseline seropositivity. Females outnumbered males among donors, who were mostly white British; clonal diversity was possibly underestimated. Two AZD1222 administrations were followed by greater Spike-specific TCR breadth and depth.

With respect to this clone: Its antigen is as yet unknown.

TCRdb's copy holds only in-frame clones and misses some; the assay was immunoSEQ multiplex PCR. Of roughly 120,000 clones in the sample, approximately 85% were seen once. Germline CDR1 is WNHNN and CDR2 is SYGVQD (reference sequence). Trimming took 0 bases from V and 11 from J, leaving 13 bases between them. This CDR3 has 13 residues. Pooled in the analysis were second doses at about 4 or about 12 weeks. This chain links TRBV10-1 with TRBJ1-1; D is uncertain. The receptor's source is an adult who received the AZD1222 COVID-19 vaccine. Sample: peripheral blood, taken 28 days after the second AZD1222 dose. CDR3 sequence: CASSESMWATAFF. The CDR3 DNA reads as TGCGCCAGCAGTGAGTCGATGTGGGCCACGGCTTTCTTT.